This T cell receptor beta chain came from a study of PD-1 blockade in mismatch repair-deficient tumors. Only a few counts were recorded for this clone. The assay was immunoSEQ multiplex PCR, and TCRdb's table has in-frame clones only and misses some. This table has under 50,000 clones, about 85% appearing once. The sequenced sample was peripheral blood, obtained 4 weeks after starting pembrolizumab. The clonotype originates from an adult with mismatch repair-deficient cancer.

CDR3 bases: TGTGCCAGCAGGACAGGGGGGGAGACCCAGTACTTC. It specifies CASRTGGETQYF. The chain has TRBV11-2 and TRBJ2-5; 9 positions match TRBD1. Trimming cost V 6 bases and J 5 bases; bases outside gene matches: 1. CDR1 and CDR2 from the germline V gene are SGHAT and FQNNGV. This CDR3 spans 12 amino acids. Variable domain in full (rest from reference TRBV11-2 and TRBJ2-5): EAGVAQSPRYKIIEKRQSVAFWCNPISGHATLYWYQQILGQGPKLLIQFQNNGVVDDSQLPKDRFSAERLKGVDSTLKIQPAKLEDSAVYLCASRTGGETQYFGPGTRLLVL.